This T cell receptor (beta chain) was captured in a study of shared clonotypes between healthy human individuals. The table lists this clone with a count of one. After removal of 6 bases from V and 0 bases from J, the junction contained 1 base not matched to a gene. Germline V gene lookup returns CDR1 MGHDK and CDR2 SYGVNS. There are 14 residues in the CDR3. Profiled with immunoSEQ multiplex PCR; TCRdb holds only in-frame clones, not every one. This table has around 370,000 clones, roughly 96% appearing once. The TCR sequence derives from a man aged 25-40 years in good health. The chain uses TRBV25-1 and TRBJ1-3, with TRBD1 matching over 8 bases. Sequenced: memory CD8+ T cells sorted from blood. Subset indicated: CD45RO+ cells pooled with CCR7-negative TemRA cells. The DNA for the CDR3 is TGTGCCAGCAGCGACAGGGGCTCTGGAAACACCATATATTTT. Translation gives CASSDRGSGNTIYF.